This entry is about one T cell receptor (beta chain). Antigen specificity is unknown. These data come from a study of Tregs in tolerant kidney transplant recipients. For the study at large: An approximately 3-day belatacept mixed lymphocyte reaction, sometimes plus 5-day graft donor restimulation, preceded CD4+CD25+CD127- sorting.

The protocol was immunoSEQ multiplex PCR, while the TCRdb copy is restricted to in-frame clones and leaves out a portion. The sample consists of about 44,000 clones, nearly 97% of them appearing once. The CDR3 loop spans 17 amino acids. The germline CDR1 and CDR2 sequences are SGHRS and YFSETQ. The ends lost 4 bases at V and 4 bases at J; junction bases unmatched: 11. Sequenced input: Tregs from blood cultured with allogeneic cells. The chain carries TRBV5-1 and TRBJ1-1; 12 bases fit TRBD1. This TCR was sampled from a human donor in good health. The CDR3 loop reads CASSQLQGQGAVTEAFF. DNA for the CDR3: TGCGCCAGCAGCCAGTTGCAGGGACAGGGGGCGGTCACTGAAGCTTTCTTT.